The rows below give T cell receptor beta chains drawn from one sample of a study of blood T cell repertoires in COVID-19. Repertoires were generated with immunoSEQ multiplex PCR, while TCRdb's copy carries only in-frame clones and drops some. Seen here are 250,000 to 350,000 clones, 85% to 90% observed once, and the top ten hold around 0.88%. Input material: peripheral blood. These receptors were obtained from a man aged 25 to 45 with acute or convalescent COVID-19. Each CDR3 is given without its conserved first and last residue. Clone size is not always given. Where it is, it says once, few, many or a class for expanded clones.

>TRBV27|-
ASSLFSRGRNTGELF
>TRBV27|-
ASSLFQGLNTEAF
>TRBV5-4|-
ASSPGTDPYGYT
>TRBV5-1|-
ASSQNRELNYGYT
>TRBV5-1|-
ASSFSGQNTGELF
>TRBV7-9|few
ASSPGGSYEQY
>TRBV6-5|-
ASSYDRVRNNEQF
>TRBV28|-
ATEDSHTEAF
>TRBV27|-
ASSQQGTYNSPLH
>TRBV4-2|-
ASSQDTSFPGELF
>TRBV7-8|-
ASSLPGVNTEAF
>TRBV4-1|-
ASSQAGTSGTYEQY
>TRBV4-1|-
ASSQPTAGLGNQPQH
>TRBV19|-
ASSPGLGIGNEQY
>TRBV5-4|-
ASSLATSLQETQY
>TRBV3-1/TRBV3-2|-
ASSQRPINIQY
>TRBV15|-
ATSRVKGSRGYNEQF
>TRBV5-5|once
ASSSGTTYGYT
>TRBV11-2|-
ASSPAPTWTEAF
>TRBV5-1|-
ASSPDGGSINYGYT
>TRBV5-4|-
ASSPGTYNEQF
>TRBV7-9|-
ASSLWGPGETQY
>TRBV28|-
ASSQRTGQNYGYT
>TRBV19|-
ASKKGGAGEKLF
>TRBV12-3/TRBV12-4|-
ASSAGETQY
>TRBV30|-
AWTSPDTMNTEAF
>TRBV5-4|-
ASSPNRAHRGTDTQY
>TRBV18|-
ASSGAETQY
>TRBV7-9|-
ASSWEAFGSEQF